The 3 T cell receptor beta chains below come from one sample, sequenced in a study of blood T cell repertoires in COVID-19. The table came from immunoSEQ multiplex PCR; TCRdb's copy has only in-frame clones and leaves some out. The table includes fewer than 35,000 clones, just over 85% detected once. Sequencing input: peripheral blood. These receptors were taken from a woman aged 45-65 years with active COVID-19.

This chain uses TRBV5-5 with TRBJ2-1, with 9 bases fitting TRBD2. The CDR3 covers 18 residues. CDR1 and CDR2 from the germline V gene are SGHKS and YYEKEE (reference sequence). With V trimmed by 1 base and J by 4 bases, 12 bases remained unmatched. CDR3 in DNA: TGTGCCAGCAGCTTGTCATCGGATAGCGGGAGATCGTACAATGAGCAGTTCTTC. It encodes CASSLSSDSGRSYNEQFF.

The rearrangement uses TRBV5-1 and TRBJ1-4, with D possibly TRBD1 on 5 matching bases. The CDR3 runs to 14 residues. The V and J ends lost 5 bases and 2 bases respectively, with 10 bases between them. Germline V gives CDR1 SGHRS, CDR2 YFSETQ. DNA for the CDR3: TGCGCCAGCAGACCACAGGCGACTAATGAAAAACTGTTTTTT. Protein: CASRPQATNEKLFF.

Of note for this clone: Other DNA variants within this sample encode the same CDR3. The CDR3, as DNA: TGTGCCAGCAGCCTTCCGGGACAGGGGGAGAACACTGAAGCTTTCTTT. This encodes CASSLPGQGENTEAFF. V usage is TRBV6-6 and J usage is TRBJ1-1; 11 bases align to TRBD1. CDR3 size: 16 residues. Trimming cost V 6 bases and J 1 base; bases outside gene matches: 7. CDR1 MNHNY and CDR2 SVGAGI come from the germline V gene (reference sequence).